These T cell receptor beta chains were read from a single sample in a study of blood T cells in healthy people across ages. TCRdb processed the 5' RACE reads anew with MiXCR; each CDR3 protein has one entry. The profile covers about 1.6 million distinct CDR3 sequences, with roughly 30% appearing a single time and around 10% taken by the ten largest. Sequenced material: blood. These receptors came from a woman aged 30 to 39 in good health. Each CDR3 is given with its conserved first and last residue. The D gene is left open where the match is weak. Some rows mark clone size as missing; the rest say once, few, many or name a class of expanded clone.

V	J	D	size	DNA	CDR3
TRBV7-6	TRBJ2-7	TRBD1	few	TGTGCCAGCAGCTTAGCGTTGATAGGACAGGGGATCTCCTACGAGCAGTACTTC	CASSLALIGQGISYEQYF
TRBV12-3/TRBV12-4	TRBJ1-1	.	few	TGTGCCAGCACTCCCGGGGGGGAGAACACTGAAGCTTTCTTT	CASTPGGENTEAFF
TRBV7-9	TRBJ1-2	TRBD1	.	TGTGCCAGCATCCGACAGGGAACTAACTATGGCTACACCTTC	CASIRQGTNYGYTF
TRBV5-6	TRBJ1-2	.	.	TGTGCCAGCAGCTCGTTGACAGGCGCTTACTATGGCTACACCTTC	CASSSLTGAYYGYTF
TRBV2	TRBJ2-3	TRBD1	.	TGTGCCAGCCGGGACAGACTCACAGATACGCAGTATTTT	CASRDRLTDTQYF
TRBV27	TRBJ2-3	TRBD2	.	TGTGCCAGCAGTTTCCGCCTAGCGGGAGGGATAGATACGCAGTATTTT	CASSFRLAGGIDTQYF
TRBV7-9	TRBJ2-3	.	.	TGTGCCGGCAGCGACCAGGGAGATACGCAGTATTTT	CAGSDQGDTQYF
TRBV7-3	TRBJ2-3	.	.	TGTGCCAGCAGCGCGGGCGTGAAAGGTACGCAGTATTTT	CASSAGVKGTQYF
TRBV7-2	TRBJ2-5	TRBD2	.	TGTGCCAGCAGCTTAAACGCGGGGGTAGAGACCCAGTACTTC	CASSLNAGVETQYF
TRBV20-1	TRBJ2-2	.	.	TGCAGTGCTAGAATCGCTAGCGCCACCGGGGAGCTGTTTTTT	CSARIASATGELFF
TRBV5-6	TRBJ2-1	TRBD2	.	TGTGCCGGCAGGGCCGGACTAGCGGGAGGATCTGAGCAGTTCTTC	CAGRAGLAGGSEQFF
TRBV20-1	TRBJ1-2	.	few	TGCAGTGCTGGGCCGCCGGGCCTGAATCCCTCTGGCTACACCTTC	CSAGPPGLNPSGYTF
TRBV18	TRBJ2-7	TRBD1	.	TGTGCCAGCTCGCCACAAGACAGGGGGCTTGACGAGCAGTACTTC	CASSPQDRGLDEQYF
TRBV6-2/TRBV6-3	TRBJ2-3	.	few	TGTGCCAGCAGTTACACGGAGGTTCTGGATACGCAGTATTTT	CASSYTEVLDTQYF
TRBV7-8	TRBJ1-2	.	few	TGTGCCAGCAGCTTAGCGTCAGGTCTGAACTATGGCTACACCTTC	CASSLASGLNYGYTF
TRBV7-2	TRBJ2-1	TRBD2	.	TGTGCCTGCAGCTTGGGGACTAGCGGGAGTCTGGGGAGCTCCTACAATGAGCAGTTCTTC	CACSLGTSGSLGSSYNEQFF
TRBV4-1	TRBJ2-7	TRBD1	few	TGCGCCAGCAGCCCGAAAAGTCCCGGGACAGGGTGGGAGCAGTACTTC	CASSPKSPGTGWEQYF
TRBV7-3	TRBJ2-1	TRBD2	.	TGTGCCAGCAGCAATCCTAGCGGGGTGGGGGTGGATGAGCAGTTCTTC	CASSNPSGVGVDEQFF
TRBV10-1	TRBJ2-7	TRBD2	.	TGCGCCAGCAGTGATCTAGCGGAGCCCTCTGAGCAGTACTTC	CASSDLAEPSEQYF
TRBV27	TRBJ2-7	TRBD1	.	TGTGCCAGCAGTAGCCGGGACAGGTCAATCAGCGAGCAGTACTTC	CASSSRDRSISEQYF
TRBV18	TRBJ1-5	.	few	TGTGCCAGCTCTAAGCAGGTCGATCAGCCCCAGCATTTT	CASSKQVDQPQHF
TRBV29-1	TRBJ1-1	.	few	TGCAGCGTCGTCGACATCGTACCTGAAGCTTTCTTT	CSVVDIVPEAFF
TRBV9	TRBJ2-3	TRBD2	few	TGTGCCAGCAGCGCAGGACTAGCGGGAGGATCGAGCACAGATACGCAGTATTTT	CASSAGLAGGSSTDTQYF
TRBV15	TRBJ2-7	.	.	TGTGCCACCAGCAGAGCATTGTCCTACGAGCAGTACTTC	CATSRALSYEQYF
TRBV3-1	TRBJ2-7	TRBD1	.	TGTGCCAGCAGCCCCCGGGACAGGATGAGGAACGAGCAGTACTTC	CASSPRDRMRNEQYF
TRBV9	TRBJ2-5	.	few	TGTGCCAGCAGCCCAGGGGGGGCAGGGGGCATAGAGACCCAGTACTTC	CASSPGGAGGIETQYF
TRBV10-3	TRBJ1-1	.	once	TGTGCCATTTCACAGGGATTGAACACTGAAGCTTTCTTT	CAISQGLNTEAFF
TRBV20-1	TRBJ1-1	.	once	TGCAGTGCGTCCGACATGGTTCGGGATGAAGCTTTCTTT	CSASDMVRDEAFF
TRBV10-3	TRBJ2-4	TRBD1	.	TGTGCCATCAGTGATTTGGGGGACAGGGCGGCCAAAAACATTCAGTACTTC	CAISDLGDRAAKNIQYF
TRBV25-1	TRBJ2-7	.	many	TGTGCCAGCAGTGAATGGGGCAACTACGAGCAGTACTTC	CASSEWGNYEQYF
TRBV5-1	TRBJ2-1	TRBD2	few	TGCGCCAGCAGCTTGGTAACCCTAGCGGGGGCGCCAGGTGAGCAGTTCTTC	CASSLVTLAGAPGEQFF
TRBV19	TRBJ1-1	.	.	TGTGCCAGTAGAACTAAAGTCCCAGGGGCTGAAGCTTTCTTT	CASRTKVPGAEAFF
TRBV4-2	TRBJ2-3	.	.	TGTGCCAGCAGCCAAGATTGGAGCGTTAGCACAGATACGCAGTATTTT	CASSQDWSVSTDTQYF
TRBV21-1	TRBJ2-1	.	.	TGTGTCAGCAGCAGCCCGGGACGTAAGAGCTCCTACAATGAGCAGTTCTTC	CVSSSPGRKSSYNEQFF
TRBV5-1	TRBJ2-1	.	many	TGTGCCAGCAGCTTACAGGGTAGCTACAATGAGCAGTTCTTC	CASSLQGSYNEQFF
TRBV20-1	TRBJ2-3	.	few	TGCAGTGCTATTCAGGATACGCAGTATTTT	CSAIQDTQYF
TRBV9	TRBJ2-1	TRBD2	.	TGTGCCAGCAGCGTAGGGACTAGCGGGAGTCGCTCCTACAATGAGCAGTTCTTC	CASSVGTSGSRSYNEQFF
TRBV6-1	TRBJ1-2	.	few	TGTGCCAGCAGGGAACGGGGTTATAATGGCTACACCTTC	CASRERGYNGYTF
TRBV10-3	TRBJ2-1	TRBD2	.	TGTGCCATCAGCAAGACTAGCGGGGACCCGAGGGAGCAGTTCTTC	CAISKTSGDPREQFF
TRBV20-1	TRBJ2-1	.	.	TGCAGTGCTAAACGGATAGGGGAAACCTACAATGAGCAGTTCTTC	CSAKRIGETYNEQFF
TRBV10-3	TRBJ1-4	TRBD1	few	TGTGCCATCAAAAAGGGACAGGGGACCGAAAAACTGTTTTTT	CAIKKGQGTEKLFF
TRBV2	TRBJ2-7	.	.	TGTGCCAGCAGACTTACAGGCGAGCAGTACTTC	CASRLTGEQYF
TRBV11-1	TRBJ2-5	TRBD2	.	TGTGCCACCAGTCCGGGACTAGCGGGAGAAAGGGTGGGGGAGACCCAGTACTTC	CATSPGLAGERVGETQYF
TRBV4-1	TRBJ1-2	TRBD1	few	TGCGCCAGCAGCCACCGGGACAGGGTCATTTCGAACTATGGCTACACCTTC	CASSHRDRVISNYGYTF
TRBV20-1	TRBJ2-1	.	.	TGCAGTGCTAAGACTTCCTACTCCTACAATGAGCAGTTCTTC	CSAKTSYSYNEQFF
TRBV30	TRBJ1-5	.	.	TGTGCCTGGAGTACCACACCCGTCGATCAGCCCCAGCATTTT	CAWSTTPVDQPQHF
TRBV20-1	TRBJ2-7	TRBD2	few	TGCAGTGCTAGCCTAGGACTAGCGGGAACCTACGAGCAGTACTTC	CSASLGLAGTYEQYF
TRBV12-3/TRBV12-4	TRBJ1-1	.	few	TGTGCCAGCACCGAACAGGGCACTGAAGCTTTCTTT	CASTEQGTEAFF